This T cell receptor (beta chain) was captured by sequencing in a study of regulatory T cells in long-lasting Graves disease (dated by TCRdb to the early 2020s). Regarding the study in general: Newly diagnosed Graves' disease patients had taken antithyroid drugs for less than 3 months. A total of about 33 samples underwent TCR sequencing: some 13 from persistent and approximately 20 from newly diagnosed Graves' disease patients. The study was conducted in China and was registered as a clinical trial. Peripheral blood TCR sequencing and RNA sequencing compared persistent Graves' disease patients with newly diagnosed Graves' disease patients.

Study-level results and caveats: Persistent disease showed preferential use of TRBV28, TRBJ1-2 and TRBJ2-5, whereas newly diagnosed disease favored TRBV20-1 and TRBJ2-1. Sequencing and analysis were limited to the TCR beta chain. The study examined only peripheral blood because the primary lesion, thyroid tissue, could not be accessed. A larger number of public clonotypes was shared among persistent patients (fewer than 3,000) than among newly diagnosed patients (roughly 980). The small sample size was acknowledged by the authors as a limitation that may reduce accuracy. Lower TCR Shannon entropy and fewer highly expanded clones were observed in persistent Graves' disease patients than in newly diagnosed patients, which suggested clonal expansion.

The library was generated by multiplex PCR. Sequenced using an Illumina HiSeq 4000. iRepertoire HTBI primers and Arm-PCR amplification of CDR3 regions were used to construct TCR beta libraries. Gel purification was performed on PCR products prior to sequencing. Turning to the authors' computational methods: Across samples, roughly 60 TRBV and 13 to 15 TRBJ segments were identified and used for gene usage analysis of CDR3 amino acid clonotypes. COPE and FqMerger were used to merge the filtered high-quality paired reads into contigs. Contigs were aligned with BLAST to IMGT TRBV, TRBD and TRBJ reference genes, and CDR3 was defined per IMGT. Highly expanded clones were defined as clonotypes with a frequency above 0.1%. Shannon entropy was used to measure repertoire diversity, and the Gini coefficient was used to measure V-J evenness. A clonotype found in more than one individual was treated as public. The public reads were reanalyzed by TCRdb: fastp trimming at Q25, MiXCR alignment, in-frame beta chains only. Each CDR3 protein gets just one entry, which takes the most common genes and DNA from the rows behind it. TCRdb's processing, not the authors' own work, is the source of the V and J calls. In this sample the table shows some 410,000 distinct CDR3 sequences, roughly 17% of which occur a single time. The top ten clones comprise 9.5% to 12% of the sample.

This clonotype was seen many times. No antigen is known for it. Per-base quality was not reported, and no clone a single base away is much larger than it. The germline V end is reduced by 0 bases and the J end by 5 bases; junction bases left unmatched: 7. Including cysteine and phenylalanine, the CDR3 has 17 amino acids. The DNA shown is the 51-base CDR3, in frame from base 1. The CDR1 and CDR2 encoded by the germline V gene are ENHRY and SYGVKD. Explained via the paper, the time point label denotes: newly diagnosed GD, antithyroid drugs for less than 3 months. For both TCR sequencing and RNA sequencing, RNA was extracted from PBMCs using TRIzol. The diagnosis of Graves' disease followed American Thyroid Association guidelines. The patients came from an endocrinology department in Xi'an, China. Each patient gave 9 to 10 milliliters of peripheral blood, collected in an EDTA anticoagulant tube. Ficoll Paque Plus density gradient separation was used to isolate PBMCs, and no further T cell sorting was performed. An Agilent 2100 Bioanalyzer and agarose gel were used to check RNA quality, and a NanoDrop 2000 was used to measure RNA concentration.

These data were likewise used in another study, on T cells in Graves' hyperthyroidism and ophthalmopathy. The second study, in turn, reports: Stable Graves' hyperthyroidism was defined as the absence of progression to ophthalmopathy over 18 months of follow-up. The hyperthyroidism patients were between 18 and 65 years old and newly diagnosed, with a disease duration of less than 2 months. The study excluded patients with uncontrolled infections, other autoimmune diseases, pregnancy or lactation. Diagnoses relied on clinical symptoms, serum thyroxine and TRAb, thyroid ultrasound and orbital computed tomography. The first round of RT-PCR for the TCR CDR3 was performed with the HTBI primer set and the Qiagen OneStep RT-PCR kit. Blood samples also contained most of the expanded thyroid clonotypes (frequency above 0.001), which suggests that blood repertoires may reflect thyroid immune responses. Ophthalmopathy was separated from stable hyperthyroidism by a 13 V-J signature model, with over 85% sensitivity and 81% to 82% specificity obtained in cross-validation and 80%/75% obtained in testing. In validation, progression to ophthalmopathy was predicted by the model with more than 65% sensitivity and under 85% specificity, a median of roughly six months before onset. To identify distinguishing TCR V-J signatures, a discovery cohort of around 100 patients was used, comprising 43 with Graves' ophthalmopathy and about 59 with stable Graves' hyperthyroidism. Whether ophthalmopathy could be predicted prospectively was tested in an independent validation cohort made up of fewer than 20 hyperthyroidism patients plus 17 patients who later progressed to ophthalmopathy. For training and testing, the roughly 93 patients in the discovery cohort were randomly divided in a 7:3 ratio. In roughly six Graves' hyperthyroidism patients, the study also compared T-cell repertoires from thyroid tissue with T-cell repertoires from blood. Once sampling was done, hyperthyroidism patients were given methimazole at a starting dose of 30 mg daily, whereas ophthalmopathy patients were given high-dose intravenous methylprednisolone. Libraries were constructed in a second round of multiplex PCR, after which size selection and purification were carried out. Paired-end sequencing of the libraries was performed with 100 bp reads on an Illumina HiSeq2000. SOAPnuke was used to process the raw data, removing reads that contained adapters or uncalled bases, had a mean Phred below 15, or lacked an exact match to the constant primer or identifier. COPE v1.2.5 was used to merge high-quality paired reads, and clonotypes were defined as unique nucleotide sequences. Clonotypes were aligned to IMGT TRBV, TRBD and TRBJ reference segments using MiTCR v1.1. Analysis was restricted to V-J combinations with a frequency above 0.0001, which covered roughly 99% of repertoires. The TCS score was defined as the ratio of F50 (clonal expansion) to E x V (chaos), calculated using BLOSUM62-based TCRdist between CDR3 peptides within each V-J. Welch's t-statistics and random forest reduced roughly 530 V-J features to under 15, which were used in a naive Bayes classifier (R e1071). Sample size was not statistically predetermined, and blinding of investigators to group allocation was not performed. The paper describes TCR Vbeta CDR3 sequencing of about 140 peripheral blood samples, made up of some 40 ophthalmopathy patients, around 78 hyperthyroidism patients and 17 progressor patients.

The sequence derives from a woman in her 30s with Graves disease. Donor details come from another sample of the same person, matched by shared clones. The source material was peripheral blood mononuclear cells (PBMCs), sampled at new diagnosis, from a patient treated with antithyroid drugs. This chain is built from TRBV10-3 and TRBJ2-1, with 10 bases in between that match TRBD1. The DNA is as follows: TGTGCCATCAGTGAGTCTCCTGCGGGGACAGGGGACAATGAGCAGTTCTTC. It specifies CAISESPAGTGDNEQFF.